This is a list of T cell receptor beta chains from one sample in a study of cytomegalovirus exposure and HLA in healthy donors. The data were produced by immunoSEQ multiplex PCR, yet TCRdb's version contains in-frame clones alone and is incomplete. Of over 150,000 clones in the sample, 70% to 90% are singletons; the top ten hold about 2.2%. Sequences were obtained from PBMCs. The receptors were sampled from a human donor in good health. CDR3s include the opening cysteine and the closing phenylalanine or tryptophan. A D gene is named only where the DNA matches it firmly. A clone size is listed for some rows: how often the clone was seen (once, few, many), or a class if it is expanded.

clone size	J gene	V gene	D gene	CDR3 DNA	CDR3 protein
NA	TRBJ2-1	TRBV5-6	TRBD2	TGTGCCAGCAGCTTGGACCTAGCGGGTCGCAATGAGCAGTTCTTC	CASSLDLAGRNEQFF
few	TRBJ1-2	TRBV7-2	NA	TGTGCCAGCAGTCACTGGGGGGAAGAAAAGGGCTACACCTTC	CASSHWGEEKGYTF
NA	TRBJ1-5	TRBV6-1	NA	TGTGCCAGCAGTGAAGGGGGCAGAACCTACAATCAGCCCCAGCATTTT	CASSEGGRTYNQPQHF
NA	TRBJ1-1	TRBV29-1	TRBD1	TGCAGCGTTACGTCAGGGGGAAAGACTGAAGCTTTCTTT	CSVTSGGKTEAFF
once	TRBJ1-2	TRBV6-5	NA	TGTGCCAGCAGTTACTCGTTTTCCAGGATCTATGGCTACACCTTC	CASSYSFSRIYGYTF
NA	TRBJ1-4	TRBV6-5	TRBD1	TGTGCCACAAACAGGGGGAGGGGTAATGAAAAACTGTTTTTT	CATNRGRGNEKLFF
NA	TRBJ1-1	TRBV29-1	NA	TGCAGCGTTCTGGGAGGAAATTTGAACGCTTTCTTT	CSVLGGNLNAFF
NA	TRBJ1-1	TRBV6-6	NA	TGTGCCAGCAGTTACCCTCCAGGGGATGAGGACACTGAAGCTTTCTTT	CASSYPPGDEDTEAFF
NA	TRBJ2-1	TRBV6-5	TRBD1	TGTGCCAGCAGTCCCCGGACAGGGGGCTCTGAGCAGTTCTTC	CASSPRTGGSEQFF
many	TRBJ2-4	TRBV7-9	NA	TGTGCCAGCAGCCGCCAAAGGGGCCCCCTGCGTGACATTCAGTACTTC	CASSRQRGPLRDIQYF
NA	TRBJ2-1	TRBV4-2	TRBD2	TGTGCCAGCAGCCCCAGACTAGCGGGATCCATTTACAATGAGCAGTTCTTC	CASSPRLAGSIYNEQFF
few	TRBJ2-7	TRBV7-2	NA	TGTGCCAGCAGACAAGGGGGGGGAGGGCTCGAGCAGTACTTC	CASRQGGGGLEQYF
once	TRBJ2-1	TRBV5-1	NA	TGCGCCAGCGGCAAACAAAGCTCCTACAATGAGCAGTTCTTC	CASGKQSSYNEQFF